Below are 32 T cell receptor beta chains sequenced from a single sample in a study of T cell changes during pregnancy in multiple sclerosis. Clones were sequenced by immunoSEQ multiplex PCR, and TCRdb holds only the in-frame ones, with some missing. In the table there are some 50,000 clones, roughly 90% of which are singletons. This material consisted of peripheral blood, taken in the first trimester of pregnancy. These receptors originate from a female donor in good health, enrolled as a control in a pregnancy study.

This clone was observed once. The V and J genes are TRBV6-1 and TRBJ1-5; no clear D. This CDR3 region has 15 residues. V lost 0 bases and J 3 bases, leaving 9 bases between the germline ends. Germline loops: CDR1 MNHNS, CDR2 SASEGT. The CDR3 DNA sequence: TGTGCCAGCAGTGAAGCGCTAGTGACCAATCAGCCCCAGCATTTT. Residues: CASSEALVTNQPQHF.

This rearrangement joins TRBV6-1 to TRBJ1-1, with TRBD1 matching 9 bases. CDR3 length: 15 residues. Germline lookup yields CDR1 MNHNS and CDR2 SASEGT. The V gene end was trimmed by 4 bases and the J gene end by 5 bases; junction bases not matched to a gene: 8. The CDR3 loop reads CASSAVTGGRTEAFF. The CDR3 DNA reads TGTGCCAGCAGTGCCGTGACAGGGGGTAGAACTGAAGCTTTCTTT.

The chain employs TRBV19 and TRBJ2-3; TRBD2 matches at 8 bases. The CDR3 extends over 16 amino acids. The ends lost 9 bases at V and 0 bases at J; junction bases unmatched: 11. Germline V lookup: CDR1 LNHDA, CDR2 SQIVND (reference sequence). The CDR3 region has the DNA TGTGCCAGCAACCCCGGGAGGGAAGCTAGCACAGATACGCAGTATTTT. Translated: CASNPGREASTDTQYF.

As concerns this clone: One end of the junction varies from germline; a read error may be responsible. This sequence joins TRBV4-3 and TRBJ2-1; 10 nucleotides line up with TRBD2. Germline CDR1 and CDR2: LGHNA and YSLEER. The CDR3 consists of 16 residues. CDR3 loop: CAGSQDLAGDYNEQFF. Here the CDR3 DNA reads TGCGCCGGCAGCCAAGATCTAGCGGGAGATTACAATGAGCAGTTCTTC.

This clone came up a few times. J is TRBJ2-5 and V is TRBV6-6, with D maybe TRBD2 (6 bases). Looked up from germline, CDR1 is MNHNY and CDR2 is SVGAGI (reference sequence). The CDR3 extends over 13 amino acids. The V end lost 4 bases, the J end lost 3 bases, and 9 bases lay between the germline ends. Here the CDR3 reads CASSFPSEETQYF. CDR3 bases: TGTGCCAGCAGTTTTCCTAGCGAAGAGACCCAGTACTTC.

This sequence joins TRBV6-4 and TRBJ2-7; 13 nucleotides agree with TRBD2. CDR3 size: 18 residues. The trim removed 2 bases at V and 2 bases at J, leaving 9 bases unmatched. Germline CDR1 reads MRHNA; CDR2 reads SNTAGT. CDR3 sequence (DNA): TGTGCCAGCAGTGACGGGACTAGCGGGAATGTGGTCGCCTACGAGCAGTACTTC. Residues: CASSDGTSGNVVAYEQYF.

The gene calls are TRBV28 and TRBJ2-3, with D possibly being TRBD2 (5 bases). Germline-derived CDR1 and CDR2 are MDHEN and SYDVKM. CDR3 length: 16 amino acids. V lost 2 bases and J 1 base, leaving 13 bases between the germline ends. CDR3 loop: CASSLGLAIGTDTQYF. For the CDR3, the DNA is TGTGCCAGCAGTTTAGGTCTAGCCATCGGCACAGATACGCAGTATTTT.

The chain has TRBV6-6 and TRBJ1-4, with TRBD1 as a possible D gene (6 bases). This CDR3 has 15 residues. CDR1 is MNHNY and CDR2 is SVGAGI in the germline V gene (reference sequence). V lost 5 bases to trimming and J lost 4 bases, with 14 bases between them. The CDR3 DNA is TGTGCCAGCAGTCCAGGGGAAGGAGATAATGAAAAACTGTTTTTT. It specifies CASSPGEGDNEKLFF.

The sample holds one count of this clone. The chain links TRBV11-1 to TRBJ2-3; no clear D. Germline CDR1 is SGHAT and CDR2 is FQDESV (reference sequence). The CDR3 is made up of 12 amino acids. V was pared by 2 bases and J by 3 bases, with 3 bases between. CDR3: CASSLQTDTQYF. In DNA form, the CDR3 reads TGTGCCAGCAGCTTACAGACAGATACGCAGTATTTT.

The chain carries TRBV29-1 and TRBJ1-1, with 8 bases matching TRBD1. CDR3 size: 15 residues. The V segment lost 2 bases and the J segment 1 base; nucleotides outside the gene matches: 6. Germline-derived CDR1 and CDR2 are SQVTM and ANQGSEA. CDR3: CSVEPTGAGNTEAFF. In DNA form, the CDR3 reads TGCAGCGTTGAACCGACAGGGGCTGGGAACACTGAAGCTTTCTTT.

The chain couples TRBV19 to TRBJ2-1; possible D gene TRBD1, 6 bases. The CDR3 totals 14 residues. The V end was cut by 4 bases, the J end by 5 bases, with 12 bases between. The germline CDR1 and CDR2 sequences are LNHDA and SQIVND (reference sequence). The chain's CDR3 is CASSTRQVNNEQFF. The CDR3 nucleotides read TGTGCCAGTAGTACGCGACAGGTGAACAATGAGCAGTTCTTC.

The CDR3, as DNA: TGTGCCAGCAGGCCATTGGGGACAGAACGTGGCGAGCAGTACTTC. It is translated as CASRPLGTERGEQYF. The chain is built from TRBV2 and TRBJ2-7; 7 bases align to TRBD1. The CDR3 runs 15 residues. J lost 6 bases, V lost 6 bases, and 14 bases had no gene match. Germline lookup yields CDR1 SNHLY and CDR2 FYNNEI.

This clone has more than one count but fewer than ten. The chain is built from TRBV6-5 and TRBJ1-4; weak D call: TRBD1 (5 bases). This CDR3 is 14 amino acids long. With 7 bases removed from V and 4 bases from J, the gap between germline ends came to 13 bases. Germline CDR1 reads MNHEY; CDR2 reads SVGAGI. CDR3 residues: CASTFRQGNEKLFF. The CDR3 DNA is TGTGCCAGCACCTTCCGGCAGGGTAATGAAAAACTGTTTTTT.

The count of this clone is one. The V and J genes are TRBV28 and TRBJ2-7; unclear D gene. Trimming stripped 8 bases from V and 13 bases from J, with 21 bases between. This CDR3 region has 12 residues. Germline-derived CDR1 and CDR2 are MDHEN and SYDVKM. The CDR3 protein is CASSPPRNIPYF. CDR3 nucleotide sequence: TGTGCCAGCTCTCCCCCCCGCAACATCCCCTACTTC. Using reference TRBV28 and TRBJ2-7 for the parts outside the CDR3, the full variable domain is DVKVTQSSRYLVKRTGEKVFLECVQDMDHENMFWYRQDPGLGLRLIYFSYDVKMKEKGDIPEGYSVSREKKERFSLILESASTNQTSMYLCASSPPRNIPYFGPGTRLTVT.

This chain connects TRBV6-1 to TRBJ2-1; 10 nucleotides align to TRBD2. The CDR3 has 15 amino acids. CDR1 and CDR2 from the germline V gene are MNHNS and SASEGT. Trimming at V came to 6 bases and at J to 1 base, leaving 3 bases not matched to a gene. DNA of the CDR3: TGTGCCAGCAGAATACTAGCGGGATCCTACAATGAGCAGTTCTTC. Its translation is CASRILAGSYNEQFF.

The J gene is TRBJ2-3, the V gene TRBV30, with 7 bases aligning to TRBD2. Germline V gene sequence: CDR1 GTSNPN, CDR2 SVGIG (reference sequence). The V gene end was trimmed by 4 bases and the J gene end by 7 bases; junction bases not matched to a gene: 20. The CDR3 is made up of 17 amino acids. CDR3 sequence reads: CAWTLSRTSVLGNTQYF. The CDR3 DNA sequence: TGTGCCTGGACCCTTTCCCGGACTAGTGTTCTTGGCAATACGCAGTATTTT.

The chain has TRBV7-6 and TRBJ2-3; the D gene is possibly TRBD2 (5 bases). The CDR3 has 13 residues. V lost 4 bases to trimming and J lost 6 bases, with 11 bases between them. Germline lookup yields CDR1 SGHVS and CDR2 FNYEAQ. The CDR3 sequence is CASSSTTGDTQYF. In nucleotides, the CDR3 is TGTGCCAGCAGCTCCACAACGGGGGATACGCAGTATTTT.

J is TRBJ1-4 and V is TRBV6-5; 8 bases are shared with TRBD1. Germline V gene lookup returns CDR1 MNHEY and CDR2 SVGAGI. V lost 8 bases and J lost 8; bases outside the gene matches: 13. The CDR3 sequence is 15 residues long. The CDR3 spells CASSGIQGAGEKLFF. Here the CDR3 DNA reads TGTGCCAGCTCCGGAATCCAGGGGGCTGGAGAAAAACTGTTTTTT.

This clone was seen just once. The J gene is TRBJ2-5, the V gene TRBV19; D is perhaps TRBD1 (6 bases). Trimming cost V 4 bases and J 2 bases, with 8 bases left between them. The CDR3 contains 13 residues. Germline V CDR1 and CDR2: LNHDA, SQIVND (reference sequence). The CDR3 DNA reads TGTGCCAGTAGTACCCAGGGGCAAGAGACCCAGTACTTC. Encoded protein: CASSTQGQETQYF.

CDR3 amino acids: CASSFGGRAYEQYF. CDR3 in DNA: TGTGCCAGCAGTTTTGGCGGGAGGGCCTACGAGCAGTACTTC. The genes are TRBV28 and TRBJ2-7; 9 bases are shared with TRBD2. Germline trimming cut 3 bases from V and 2 bases from J; bases unmatched to any gene: 2. From germline, CDR1 is MDHEN and CDR2 SYDVKM. CDR3 length: 14 amino acids.

This rearrangement joins TRBV7-9 to TRBJ2-1, with 10 bases that match TRBD1. This CDR3 has 14 amino acids. V gave up 5 bases and J gave up 8 bases; unmatched junction bases: 6. Germline V gene sequence: CDR1 SEHNR, CDR2 FQNEAQ (reference sequence). The CDR3 DNA sequence: TGTGCCAGCAGCCTGACAGGGGGCTTGGATGAGCAGTTCTTC. Protein product: CASSLTGGLDEQFF. Complete variable domain (other parts from reference TRBV7-9 and TRBJ2-1): DTGVSQNPRHKITKRGQNVTFRCDPISEHNRLYWYRQTLGQGPEFLTYFQNEAQLEKSRLLSDRFSAERPKGSFSTLEIQRTEQGDSAMYLCASSLTGGLDEQFFGPGTRLTVL.

This clone showed up just once. This chain links TRBV7-3 with TRBJ1-3; 11 bases map to TRBD1. The J segment lost 8 bases and the V segment lost 3 bases, leaving 3 bases of the junction unmatched. Germline CDR1 reads SGHTA; CDR2 reads FQGTGA. The CDR3 covers 14 residues. The DNA of the CDR3 is TGTGCCAGCAGCTTCGGACAGGGGGCAGACACCATATATTTT. Translation gives CASSFGQGADTIYF.

The chain has TRBV30 and TRBJ2-4; 7 bases are a match to TRBD1. The length of the CDR3 is 13 residues. Per the germline V gene, CDR1 is GTSNPN and CDR2 is SVGIG (reference sequence). V lost 3 bases and J lost 10; bases outside the gene matches: 9. Here the CDR3 DNA reads TGTGCCTGGAGCCACGACAGGGAAGGGATTCAGTACTTC. It codes for CAWSHDREGIQYF.

The chain couples TRBV28 to TRBJ1-1; TRBD1 matches 7 bases. The CDR3 extends over 13 amino acids. V shed 6 bases and J 5 bases; nucleotides not matched to a gene: 6. Germline CDR1 reads MDHEN; CDR2 reads SYDVKM. CDR3 sequence (DNA): TGTGCCAGCAGCCCGACAGGGAGGACTGAAGCTTTCTTT. It codes for CASSPTGRTEAFF.

This rearrangement joins TRBV9 to TRBJ2-3, with 11 bases that match TRBD2. In germline, CDR1 is SGDLS, CDR2 YYNGEE. The CDR3 consists of 16 residues. V was pared by 2 bases and J by 3 bases, with 5 bases of the junction left unmatched. This chain's CDR3 is CASSVVAGGGTDTQYF. The CDR3 coding sequence is TGTGCCAGCAGCGTCGTAGCGGGAGGGGGAACAGATACGCAGTATTTT.

The chain links TRBV28 to TRBJ2-3; a possible D gene is TRBD2 (6 bases). CDR1 is MDHEN and CDR2 is SYDVKM in the germline V gene. The ends were cut back, 5 bases at V and 10 bases at J, with 16 bases in the middle. The CDR3 consists of 13 residues. The CDR3 DNA follows: TGTGCCAGCAGTGAGAGACTAGAGGGTGCGCAGTATTTT. Protein sequence: CASSERLEGAQYF.

The chain is built from TRBV5-1 and TRBJ2-5; a weak D match, TRBD1 (6 bases). Per germline, CDR1 SGHRS and CDR2 YFSETQ. The CDR3 is made up of 12 amino acids. V lost 5 bases and J 5 bases, leaving 10 bases between the germline ends. CDR3 sequence (DNA): TGCGCCAGCAGACAGGGTAGCGAGACCCAGTACTTC. Translation gives CASRQGSETQYF.

A single count supports this clone. This rearrangement joins TRBV10-3 to TRBJ2-7, with D tentatively TRBD1 (5 bases). Trimming cost V 3 bases and J 5 bases, with 5 bases left between them. Germline values: CDR1 ENHRY, CDR2 SYGVKD. The CDR3 runs 11 residues. CDR3 nucleotide sequence: TGTGCCATCAGTGAAGGGGACGAGCAGTACTTC. It specifies CAISEGDEQYF.

CDR3 sequence (DNA): TGTGCCAGCAGGTCCCAGGAGGGTAGATCCTATAATTCACCCCTCCACTTT. It codes for CASRSQEGRSYNSPLHF. V and J are TRBV5-6 and TRBJ1-6; no firm D call. The ends were cut back, 5 bases at V and 1 base at J, with 16 bases in the middle. The CDR3 covers 17 residues. Germline loops: CDR1 SGHDT, CDR2 YYEEEE.

In its sample, this clone was seen once. J is TRBJ2-3 and V is TRBV15; 10 positions agree with TRBD2. Germline trimming cut 8 bases from V and 4 bases from J; bases unmatched to any gene: 9. The CDR3 spans 15 residues. Germline lookup yields CDR1 LNHNV and CDR2 YYDKDF (reference sequence). CDR3 in DNA: TGTGCCACCCACCCAGCGGGGGGGGTCGCAGATACGCAGTATTTT. Its protein is CATHPAGGVADTQYF.

The V gene is TRBV5-6, the J gene TRBJ1-1; D gene uncertain. Germline CDR1 SGHDT, CDR2 YYEEEE. Between the trimmed V and J ends, which lost 4 bases and 1 base, there was a span of 14 bases. This CDR3 spans 15 amino acids. The CDR3 loop is CASSPLSLENTEAFF. The CDR3 DNA is TGTGCCAGCAGCCCCTTATCCCTAGAGAACACTGAAGCTTTCTTT.

The chain couples TRBV7-8 to TRBJ2-5, with 9 bases lining up with TRBD2. The V and J ends lost 6 bases and 2 bases, in that order; junction bases with no gene match: 1. Germline CDR1 SGHVS, CDR2 FQNEAQ. This CDR3 region has 13 residues. CDR3 protein: CASRTSGQETQYF. The CDR3 DNA is TGTGCCAGCAGAACTAGCGGGCAAGAGACCCAGTACTTC. The full variable domain, in which reference TRBV7-8 and TRBJ2-5 provide the parts outside the CDR3, is GAGVSQSPRYKVAKRGQDVALRCDPISGHVSLFWYQQALGQGPEFLTYFQNEAQLDKSGLPSDRFFAERPEGSVSTLKIQRTQQEDSAVYLCASRTSGQETQYFGPGTRLLVL.